This T cell receptor beta chain is drawn from a study of shared clonotypes between healthy human individuals. Note on this clone: Its antigen is not known.

Assay execution proceeded at the deep level. Generated by immunoSEQ multiplex PCR, the TCRdb table keeps only in-frame clones and is missing some. The repertoire holds hundreds of thousands of clones, roughly 96% seen once, with under 0.25% in the top ten. Selected positively for CCR7 and CD45RO-negative, naive CD8 cells excluded terminally differentiated effector memory CD45RA+ cells. Germline assignment: CDR1 SNHLY and CDR2 FYNNEI. V gave up 6 bases and J gave up 5 bases; unmatched junction bases: 3. This CDR3 has 13 amino acids. Study observations and caveats: The four-donor shared clonotypes exceeded non-shared clonotypes in generation probability, with non-shared ones scoring lower.

The receptor comes from a man aged 25 to 40 in good health. Sequencing was carried out using naive CD8+ T cells sorted from blood. The rearrangement joins TRBV2 to TRBJ1-4, with TRBD1 matching over 7 bases. DNA of the CDR3: TGTGCCAGCAGGACAGGGATCAATGAAAAACTGTTTTTT. It is translated as CASRTGINEKLFF.